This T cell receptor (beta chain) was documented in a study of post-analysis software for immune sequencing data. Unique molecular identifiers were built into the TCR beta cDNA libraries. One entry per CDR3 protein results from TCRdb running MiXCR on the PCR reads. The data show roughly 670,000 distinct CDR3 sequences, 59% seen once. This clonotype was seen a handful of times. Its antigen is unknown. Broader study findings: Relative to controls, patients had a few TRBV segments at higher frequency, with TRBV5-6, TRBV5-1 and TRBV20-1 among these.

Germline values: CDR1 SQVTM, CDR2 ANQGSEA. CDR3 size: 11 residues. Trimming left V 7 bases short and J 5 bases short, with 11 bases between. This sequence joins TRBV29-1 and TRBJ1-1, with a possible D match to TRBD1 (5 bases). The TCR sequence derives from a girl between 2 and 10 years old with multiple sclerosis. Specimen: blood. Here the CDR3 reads CSGDTGTEAFF. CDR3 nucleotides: TGCAGCGGCGATACAGGTACTGAAGCTTTCTTT.